These 9 T cell receptor beta chains share one sample of origin, sequenced in a study of identical twins. A single record per CDR3 protein comes from TCRdb applying MiXCR to the 5' RACE reads. Counted here are more than 400,000 distinct CDR3 sequences, about 15% occurring once; the ten biggest clones make up about 0.47%. These records were also assigned to another study, of yellow fever vaccine responses in identical twins.

Sequenced: CD4+ T cells sorted from blood. Receptors originate from a woman aged 18-35 years in good health.

The chain carries TRBV10-3 and TRBJ2-7, with 9 bases lining up with TRBD2. The germline V gene encodes CDR1 ENHRY and CDR2 SYGVKD. After removal of 5 bases from V and 6 bases from J, the junction contained 8 bases not matched to a gene. The CDR3 contains 14 residues. The CDR3 nucleotides are TGTGCCATCAGTTTAGCGGGAGAGGGGCTCGAGCAGTACTTC. It specifies CAISLAGEGLEQYF.

This clonotype was observed a few times. The chain has TRBV7-6 and TRBJ2-1, with 12 bases aligning to TRBD2. Trimming removed 2 bases from V and 9 bases from J; junction bases left unmatched: 11. Germline values: CDR1 SGHVS, CDR2 FNYEAQ. The CDR3 has 17 amino acids. The CDR3 region has the DNA TGTGCCAGCAGCTTAAAAGCCCCGACTAGCGGGGGAGGTGAGCAGTTCTTC. It is translated as CASSLKAPTSGGGEQFF. Complete variable domain (other parts from reference TRBV7-6 and TRBJ2-1): GAGVSQSPRYKVTKRGQDVALRCDPISGHVSLYWYRQALGQGPEFLTYFNYEAQQDKSGLPNDRFSAERPEGSISTLTIQRTEQRDSAMYRCASSLKAPTSGGGEQFFGPGTRLTVL.

V gene TRBV6-2 or TRBV6-3 combines with J gene TRBJ2-3; TRBD2 might be the D (6 bases). This CDR3 is built from 15 residues. CDR1 and CDR2 from the germline V gene are MNHEY and SVGEGT. Deletions cut 1 base from V and 2 bases from J, with 10 bases between. The CDR3 reads CASSYYGGYTDTQYF. Here the CDR3 DNA reads TGTGCCAGCAGTTACTACGGGGGTTACACAGATACGCAGTATTTT.

This clonotype was picked up a small number of times. The chain links TRBV6-5 to TRBJ1-3; D remains ambiguous. Looked up from germline, CDR1 is MNHEY and CDR2 is SVGAGI. There are 15 residues in the CDR3. Trimming stripped 2 bases from V and 0 bases from J, with 8 bases between. This CDR3 reads CASSYVSGSGNTIYF. As DNA, the CDR3 is TGTGCCAGCAGTTACGTTAGCGGCTCTGGAAACACCATATATTTT.

This clonotype showed up just a few times. This sequence joins TRBV15 and TRBJ2-1, with 7 bases fitting TRBD1. CDR1 is LNHNV, CDR2 YYDKDF, per germline (reference sequence). CDR3 length: 13 residues. The ends lost 6 bases at V and 4 bases at J; junction bases unmatched: 3. CDR3 loop: CATSVGQYNEQFF. The DNA of the CDR3 is TGTGCCACCAGTGTGGGACAGTACAATGAGCAGTTCTTC.

CDR3 region: CASSLVASPANTGELFF. The DNA for the CDR3 is TGTGCCAGCAGCTTAGTCGCTAGCCCAGCGAACACCGGGGAGCTGTTTTTT. The rearrangement uses TRBV7-8 and TRBJ2-2, with a possible D match to TRBD2 (5 bases). V gave up 1 base and J gave up 0 bases, with 12 bases separating them. This CDR3 spans 17 amino acids. Per germline, CDR1 SGHVS and CDR2 FQNEAQ. The full variable domain, in which reference TRBV7-8 and TRBJ2-2 provide the parts outside the CDR3, is GAGVSQSPRYKVAKRGQDVALRCDPISGHVSLFWYQQALGQGPEFLTYFQNEAQLDKSGLPSDRFFAERPEGSVSTLKIQRTQQEDSAVYLCASSLVASPANTGELFFGEGSRLTVL.

The chain couples TRBV7-9 to TRBJ2-7; D unresolved. Deletions cut 3 bases from V and 7 bases from J, with 16 bases between. This CDR3 contains 14 residues. From germline, CDR1 is SEHNR and CDR2 FQNEAQ (reference sequence). As DNA, the CDR3 is TGTGCCAGCAGCTTTTTTGAAGGAAAGAATGAGCAGTACTTC. Its translation: CASSFFEGKNEQYF.

This clonotype was counted only a few times. V is TRBV20-1 and J is TRBJ2-3, with 9 bases lining up with TRBD1. CDR3 length: 20 residues. The germline V gene has CDR1 DFQATT and CDR2 SNEGSKA (reference sequence). With 3 bases clipped from V and 2 bases from J, the junction kept 21 bases outside the gene matches. Written as DNA, the CDR3 is TGCAGTGCTAGGCCAGCCCCGGGACAGGGAGAAGGGGCACCCACAGATACGCAGTATTTT. This translates into CSARPAPGQGEGAPTDTQYF.

CDR3 in DNA: TGTGCCAGCTGGCCGGGACTAGCGGGGGGCTTACGACGCACAGATACGCAGTATTTT. Its protein product is CASWPGLAGGLRRTDTQYF. The chain is built from TRBV15 and TRBJ2-3; 15 nucleotides line up with TRBD2. With 10 bases clipped from V and 1 base from J, the junction kept 15 bases outside the gene matches. The CDR3 runs 19 residues. The germline V gene has CDR1 LNHNV and CDR2 YYDKDF (reference sequence).